The following is a T cell receptor beta chain sequence with its context. Under the authors' procedure: Counts of nucleated cells, estimated from reference gene primer amplification, were obtained. Sequencing was performed with immunoSEQ multiplex PCR; in TCRdb, only in-frame clones are kept and a portion is missing. That table is the source of V, J and clone size, and D and trimming were worked out from the DNA. The sample has about 62,000 clones, around nine tenths seen once; the top ten hold around 1.2%. This sample was included in a study of blood T cell repertoires in COVID-19. Study summary: Samples taken during acute and convalescent COVID-19 were collected in the United States, Italy and Spain.

The clonotype originates from a woman aged 60-75 years with acute or convalescent COVID-19. Sequenced input: peripheral blood.

CDR3 sequence reads: CAWSVLGGQAFF. CDR3 DNA sequence: TGTGCCTGGAGTGTACTGGGGGGACAGGCTTTCTTT. V usage is TRBV30 and J usage is TRBJ1-1; the match to TRBD1 covers 7 bases. V dropped 0 bases and J dropped 11; count of bases not matched to a gene: 6. Looked up from germline, CDR1 is GTSNPN and CDR2 is SVGIG (reference sequence). There are 12 residues in the CDR3.